This TCR beta chain was recorded in a study of cytomegalovirus exposure and HLA in healthy donors. Findings and limits, study-wide: Clusters of TCRs from the first cohort tended to co-occur in the 95 to 150 validation repertoires (as a later analysis found). The study labeled 164 TCR beta chains cytomegalovirus-associated.

Clones were read by immunoSEQ multiplex PCR, and TCRdb kept only the in-frame ones, dropping some. The data show a few hundred thousand clones, around 89% seen once. It was the approximately 110-subject validation cohort, separate from the approximately 700-subject first cohort, to which the donors belonged. With 1 base removed from V and 5 bases from J, the gap between germline ends came to 12 bases. The CDR3 is 15 amino acids. Germline V lookup: CDR1 LGHNA, CDR2 YSLEER. About this clone itself: The antigen remains unidentified.

The material sequenced was PBMCs. The receptor was derived from a woman between 18 and 30 years old in good health and CMV-seronegative. This sequence joins TRBV4-3 and TRBJ2-1; possibly TRBD2 for D (6 bases). The CDR3 DNA reads TGCGCCAGCAGCCAAGGATGGTCGGGGGACAATGAGCAGTTCTTC. Translated: CASSQGWSGDNEQFF.